This T cell receptor beta chain appears in the sequencing data of a study of T cells in Graves' hyperthyroidism and ophthalmopathy. Patients aged 18 to 65 had newly diagnosed hyperthyroidism of under 2 months' duration. TCR beta CDR3 regions were amplified from RNA transcripts. During a first-round RT-PCR of the TCR CDR3, the HTBI primer set was used. A single record per CDR3 protein comes from TCRdb applying MiXCR to the multiplex PCR reads. The table records about 290,000 distinct CDR3 sequences, 10% to 15% of them present only once. What was sequenced was blood. The sequence was obtained from a woman aged 25-40 years with Graves' hyperthyroidism that later progressed to Graves' ophthalmopathy.

This chain's CDR3 is CASSFAARDGYTF. CDR3 in DNA: TGTGCCAGCAGCTTCGCCGCCCGAGATGGCTACACCTTC. This chain joins TRBV5-6 and TRBJ1-2; no definite D call. CDR3 length: 13 residues. Germline V gene data show CDR1 as SGHDT and CDR2 as YYEEEE. Trimming took off 2 bases at V and 6 bases at J, with 11 bases between the two ends.